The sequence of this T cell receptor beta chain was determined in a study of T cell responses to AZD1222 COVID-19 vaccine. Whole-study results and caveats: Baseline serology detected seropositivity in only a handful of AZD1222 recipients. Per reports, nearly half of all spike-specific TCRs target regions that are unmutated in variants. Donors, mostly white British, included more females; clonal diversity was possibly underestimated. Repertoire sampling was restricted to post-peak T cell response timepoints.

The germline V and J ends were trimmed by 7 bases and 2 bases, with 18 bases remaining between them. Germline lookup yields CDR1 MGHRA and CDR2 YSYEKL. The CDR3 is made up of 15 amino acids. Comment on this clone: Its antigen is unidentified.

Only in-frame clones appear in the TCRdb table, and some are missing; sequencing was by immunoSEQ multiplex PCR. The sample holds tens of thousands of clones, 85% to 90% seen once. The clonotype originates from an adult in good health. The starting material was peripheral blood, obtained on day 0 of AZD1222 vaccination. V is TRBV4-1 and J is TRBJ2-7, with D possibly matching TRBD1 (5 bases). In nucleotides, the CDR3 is TGCGCCAGCAAGCAAGAAACCAGGGAAACCTACGAGCAGTACTTC. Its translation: CASKQETRETYEQYF.